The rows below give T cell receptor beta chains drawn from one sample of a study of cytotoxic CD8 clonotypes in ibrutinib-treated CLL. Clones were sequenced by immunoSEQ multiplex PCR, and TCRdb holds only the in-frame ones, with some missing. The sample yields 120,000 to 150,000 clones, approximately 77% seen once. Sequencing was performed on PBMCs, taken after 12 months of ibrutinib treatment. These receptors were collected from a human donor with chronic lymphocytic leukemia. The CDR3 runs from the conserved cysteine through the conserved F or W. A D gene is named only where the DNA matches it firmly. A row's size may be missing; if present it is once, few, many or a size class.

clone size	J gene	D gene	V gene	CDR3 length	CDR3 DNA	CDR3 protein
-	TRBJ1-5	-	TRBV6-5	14	TGTGCCAGCAGTTACGCTGCGCCTAGTCAGCCCCAGCATTTT	CASSYAAPSQPQHF
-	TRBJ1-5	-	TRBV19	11	TGTGCCAGTTCAAGGAGGCAGCCCCAGCATTTT	CASSRRQPQHF
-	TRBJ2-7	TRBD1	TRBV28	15	TGTGCCAGCAGTTCAACAGGGGACCCGTTTTCAGAGCAGTACTTC	CASSSTGDPFSEQYF
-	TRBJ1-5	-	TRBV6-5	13	TGTGCCAGCAGGGGCCGGGGCAATCAGCCCCAGCATTTT	CASRGRGNQPQHF
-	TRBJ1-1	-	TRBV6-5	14	TGTGCCAGCAGTTACTCGGGAGCCAACACTGAGGCTTTCTTT	CASSYSGANTEAFF
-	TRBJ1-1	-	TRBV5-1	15	TGCGCCAGCAGCGTCACTGGGCAGCGGAACACTGAAGCTTTCTTT	CASSVTGQRNTEAFF
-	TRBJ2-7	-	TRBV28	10	TGTGCCAGCAGTTTGTACGAGCAGTACTTC	CASSLYEQYF
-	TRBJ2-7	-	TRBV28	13	TGTGCCAGCAGTTTAGGACAGATCTACGAGCAGTACTTC	CASSLGQIYEQYF
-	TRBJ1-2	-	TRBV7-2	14	TGTGCCAGCAGCTTAGGATCACTTAACTATGGCTACACCTTC	CASSLGSLNYGYTF
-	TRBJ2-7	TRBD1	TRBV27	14	TGTGCCAGCAGTTTGGGGACAGCTCTCTACGAGCAGTACTTC	CASSLGTALYEQYF
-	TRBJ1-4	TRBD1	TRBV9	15	TGTGCCAGCAGCGTAGGAGGGACAGGGACTGAAAAACTGTTTTTT	CASSVGGTGTEKLFF
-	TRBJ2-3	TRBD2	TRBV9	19	TGTGCCAGCAGCGTATTTACTCCGGGGGGGATCTTGCCCACAGATACGCAGTATTTT	CASSVFTPGGILPTDTQYF
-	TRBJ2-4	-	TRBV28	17	TGTGCCAGCAGTTTATCGGACTACTTAGCAGCCAAAAACATTCAGTACTTC	CASSLSDYLAAKNIQYF
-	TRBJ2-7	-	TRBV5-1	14	TGCGCCAGCAGCTTGGCCGCTCAATCCTACGAGCAGTACTTC	CASSLAAQSYEQYF
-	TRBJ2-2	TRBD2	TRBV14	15	TGTGCCAGCGGACCGGGACTAGGGAAAACCGGGGAGCTGTTTTTT	CASGPGLGKTGELFF
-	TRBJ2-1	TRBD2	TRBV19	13	TGTGCCAGTAGTCTACTAGCGGGGGAGCCGCAGTTCTTC	CASSLLAGEPQFF
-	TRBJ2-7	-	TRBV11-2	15	TGTGCCAGCAGTCTAGGGTGGCAGGGCACCTACGAGCAGTACTTC	CASSLGWQGTYEQYF
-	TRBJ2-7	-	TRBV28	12	TGTGCCAGCAGATTAGGGTCCTACGAGCAGTACTTC	CASRLGSYEQYF
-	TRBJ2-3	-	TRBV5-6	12	TGTGCCAGCAGCGAAACTAGAAATTCGCAGTATTTT	CASSETRNSQYF
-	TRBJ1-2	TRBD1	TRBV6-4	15	TGTGCCAGCAGTGACTCGCAGGGGGCGAGCTATGGCTACACCTTC	CASSDSQGASYGYTF
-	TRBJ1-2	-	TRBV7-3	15	TGTGCCAGCAGCTTATCGGGCAGTCTTAGGTATGGCTACACCTTC	CASSLSGSLRYGYTF
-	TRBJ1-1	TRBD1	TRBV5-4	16	TGTGCCAGCAGCTCAGGTACCGGGACAGGGTACACTGAAGCTTTCTTT	CASSSGTGTGYTEAFF
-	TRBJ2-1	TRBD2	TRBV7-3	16	TGCGCCAGCAGCCAGGGAAGCGGGAGGGCCTACAATGAGCAGTTCTTC	CASSQGSGRAYNEQFF
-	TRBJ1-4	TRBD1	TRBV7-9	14	TGTGCCAGCAGCTCCCGACAGGGCCGGGAAAAACTGTTTTTT	CASSSRQGREKLFF
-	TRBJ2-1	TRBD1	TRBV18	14	TGTGCCAGCTCAGGGACAGGGGACTACAATGAGCAGTTCTTC	CASSGTGDYNEQFF
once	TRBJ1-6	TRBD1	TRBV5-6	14	TGTGCCAGCAGCAAGGGACAGGGGAGGCCACCCCTCCACTTT	CASSKGQGRPPLHF
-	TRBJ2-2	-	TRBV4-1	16	TGCGCCAGCAGCCAATTCCCCAGGGGGGAGGACGGGGAGCTGTTTTTT	CASSQFPRGEDGELFF
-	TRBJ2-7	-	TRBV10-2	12	TGCGCCAGCAGGACGGGGAATCGCGAGCAGTACTTC	CASRTGNREQYF
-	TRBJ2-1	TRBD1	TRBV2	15	TGTGCCAGCAGTGCACAGGGGGCCCCATACAATGAGCAGTTCTTC	CASSAQGAPYNEQFF
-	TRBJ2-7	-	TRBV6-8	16	TGTGCCAGCAGTTACCCGCAAGACTTTCCCCTACACGAGCAGTACTTC	CASSYPQDFPLHEQYF
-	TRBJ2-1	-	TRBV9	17	TGTGCCAGCAGCCCCCTCGACCGGCCGCAAGGGATCAATGAGCAGTTCTTC	CASSPLDRPQGINEQFF
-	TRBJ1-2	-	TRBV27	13	TGTGCCAGCAGTTTGAGGGGATCGCCCGGCTACACCTTC	CASSLRGSPGYTF